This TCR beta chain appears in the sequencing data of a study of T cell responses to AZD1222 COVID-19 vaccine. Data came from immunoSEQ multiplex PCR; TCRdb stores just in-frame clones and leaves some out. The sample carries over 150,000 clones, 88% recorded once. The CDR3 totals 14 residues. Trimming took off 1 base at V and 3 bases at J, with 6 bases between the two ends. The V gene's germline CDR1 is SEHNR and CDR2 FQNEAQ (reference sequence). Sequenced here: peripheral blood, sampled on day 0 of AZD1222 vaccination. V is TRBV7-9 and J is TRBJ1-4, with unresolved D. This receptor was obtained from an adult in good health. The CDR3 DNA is TGTGCCAGCAGCTTAGACTTCCCTAATGAAAAACTGTTTTTT. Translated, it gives CASSLDFPNEKLFF.